This is a list of T cell receptor beta chains from one sample in a study of blood T cell repertoires in COVID-19. Method: immunoSEQ multiplex PCR; TCRdb's copy keeps in-frame clones and lacks some. The sample records approximately 300,000 clones, about nine tenths being singletons. The sequenced sample was peripheral blood. The receptors come from a woman between 25 and 40 years old with COVID-19, enrolled during active disease. Each CDR3 is given with its conserved first and last residue. The D gene is left open where the match is weak. Not every row has a clone size; where given, it reads once, few, many or a size class.

J gene	clone size	D gene	V gene	CDR3 DNA	CDR3 protein
TRBJ1-1	.	TRBD1	TRBV27	TGTGCCAGCAGTCCACAGGACAGGGCAGGTTGGGGAACTGAAGCTTTCTTT	CASSPQDRAGWGTEAFF
TRBJ2-1	once	.	TRBV5-1	TGCGCCAGCAGCGTCTCCCTTACAGGTGAGCAGTTCTTC	CASSVSLTGEQFF
TRBJ2-5	.	TRBD2	TRBV3-1/TRBV3-2	TGTGCCAGCAGCCAAGCAACGGGAGGGAAAAAAGAGACCCAGTACTTC	CASSQATGGKKETQYF
TRBJ2-2	.	TRBD2	TRBV9	TGTGCCAGCAGCGCCGCAGCGGGAGGGCCGTCCGGGGAGCTGTTTTTT	CASSAAAGGPSGELFF
TRBJ2-3	.	TRBD2	TRBV7-9	TGTGCCAGCAGCCCCCTAGCGGGAGGAACAGATACGCAGTATTTT	CASSPLAGGTDTQYF
TRBJ1-5	.	.	TRBV28	TGTGCCAGCACCCTTGGGGGCGTTAGCAATCAGCCCCAGCATTTT	CASTLGGVSNQPQHF
TRBJ2-5	.	TRBD2	TRBV7-9	TGTGCCAGCAGCTTGGGACTAGCGGGAGGAGGGCAAGAGACCCAGTACTTC	CASSLGLAGGGQETQYF
TRBJ2-7	.	.	TRBV27	TGTGCCAGCAGTCCGGGGACACGGACGTCCCACGAGCAGTACTTC	CASSPGTRTSHEQYF
TRBJ1-1	.	.	TRBV5-1	TGCGCCAGCAGCTTATCAGGGAACCCTATGGCTTTCTTT	CASSLSGNPMAFF
TRBJ2-5	.	.	TRBV7-2	TGTGCCAGCAGCCAAGGGGGTTCTGAGACCCAGTACTTC	CASSQGGSETQYF
TRBJ1-1	.	.	TRBV9	TGTGCCAGCAGCGTAGGTGGGAGTACTGAAGCTTTCTTT	CASSVGGSTEAFF
TRBJ2-7	.	.	TRBV29-1	TGCAGCGCCGATATACAGGGAGTCTCCTACGAGCAGTACTTC	CSADIQGVSYEQYF
TRBJ2-1	.	TRBD1	TRBV25-1	TGTGCCAGCAGCTACCGGGACAGGGGACGCCCCAGGGGGGATGAGCAGTTCTTC	CASSYRDRGRPRGDEQFF
TRBJ2-1	.	.	TRBV9	TGTGCCAGCAGCGCTTTCTTGTCGAGCTCCTACAATGAGCAGTTCTTC	CASSAFLSSSYNEQFF
TRBJ2-1	.	TRBD2	TRBV27	TGTGCCAGCAGCACCCGCCCCGGGACTAGCGGGAGGGCCCACAATGAGCAGTTCTTC	CASSTRPGTSGRAHNEQFF
TRBJ2-7	.	TRBD2	TRBV4-3	TGCGCCAGCAGCCAAGATCTTGGTCGCGGGAGCTACGAGCAGTACTTC	CASSQDLGRGSYEQYF
TRBJ2-7	.	TRBD2	TRBV2	TGTGCCAGCAGTGAAGCGGCTAGCGGGAGACACGAGCAGTACTTC	CASSEAASGRHEQYF
TRBJ2-7	.	.	TRBV20-1	TGCAGTGCGGTCGACAAGTACGAGCAGTACTTC	CSAVDKYEQYF
TRBJ2-7	.	.	TRBV6-2/TRBV6-3	TGTGCCAGCAGTTACTCGAGGGTCCTAGCCTCCTACGAGCAGTACTTC	CASSYSRVLASYEQYF
TRBJ1-5	.	.	TRBV7-9	TGTGCCAGCAGCTTAGCTTCTGGGGGCGATCAGCCCCAGCATTTT	CASSLASGGDQPQHF
TRBJ2-1	.	TRBD2	TRBV11-3	TGTGCCAGCAGCTTAGCAGCGGGAGGCTACAATGAGCAGTTCTTC	CASSLAAGGYNEQFF
TRBJ2-3	.	TRBD2	TRBV7-3	TGTGCCAGCAGTTGGGGGACTAGCGAGTCAGATACGCAGTATTTT	CASSWGTSESDTQYF
TRBJ2-1	.	TRBD2	TRBV6-5	TGTGCCACCCTAGCGGGAGGGCCAACTGAGCAGTTCTTC	CATLAGGPTEQFF
TRBJ2-1	once	.	TRBV28	TGTGCCAGCAGTTGGCGCGGCTCCTACAATGAGCAGTTCTTC	CASSWRGSYNEQFF
TRBJ2-1	.	.	TRBV13	TGTGCCAGCAGCTTAGGCTCCTCCCGCTACAATGAGCAGTTCTTC	CASSLGSSRYNEQFF
TRBJ1-6	.	.	TRBV3-1/TRBV3-2	TGTGCCAGCAGCCAATCCCAGGATAATTCACCCCTCCACTTT	CASSQSQDNSPLHF
TRBJ2-1	once	.	TRBV27	TGTGCCAGCAGTTTTGGTCCAGGCTCCTACAATGAGCAGTTCTTC	CASSFGPGSYNEQFF
TRBJ2-1	.	TRBD2	TRBV3-1/TRBV3-2	TGTGCCAGCAGCCGCTTACTAGCGGGGAGGAATGAGCAGTTCTTC	CASSRLLAGRNEQFF
TRBJ1-1	.	.	TRBV6-5	TGTGCCAGCAGTCCCTTGAGCACCGGGGACACTGAAGCTTTCTTT	CASSPLSTGDTEAFF
TRBJ1-1	.	.	TRBV5-5	TGTGCCAGCAGCTTGGGTAGTGAAGCTTTCTTT	CASSLGSEAFF
TRBJ2-2	.	TRBD1	TRBV13	TGTGCCAGCGAGACAGGGAATTCCAACACCGGGGAGCTGTTTTTT	CASETGNSNTGELFF
TRBJ2-1	.	.	TRBV9	TGTGCCAGCAGCGTAGATCGTGCCTACAATGAGCAGTTCTTC	CASSVDRAYNEQFF
TRBJ2-4	.	.	TRBV13	TGTGCCAGCAGCTTAGGTTTGGCTTTAGCCAAAAACATTCAGTACTTC	CASSLGLALAKNIQYF
TRBJ2-1	.	.	TRBV19	TGTGCCAGTAGTCGATCAGGGGTTCGAAATTACAATGAGCAGTTCTTC	CASSRSGVRNYNEQFF
TRBJ2-1	.	.	TRBV2	TGTGCCAGCTCGGAACTAAAGACTGAAAATGAGCAGTTCTTC	CASSELKTENEQFF
TRBJ1-4	.	.	TRBV2	TGTGCCAGCAGTGATAAGGAGGGAGTGGCTAATGAAAAACTGTTTTTT	CASSDKEGVANEKLFF
TRBJ2-1	once	.	TRBV4-1	TGCGCCAGCAGCCACCTCCGGACACGCAAAGTCTACAATGAGCAGTTCTTC	CASSHLRTRKVYNEQFF
TRBJ2-7	.	TRBD2	TRBV5-1	TGCGCCAGCAGCCCTTCCGGGACTAGCGGGACCACCTACGAGCAGTACTTC	CASSPSGTSGTTYEQYF
TRBJ2-3	.	TRBD1	TRBV28	TGTGCCAGCAGTTTCGACAGGGGGCGGGATACGCAGTATTTT	CASSFDRGRDTQYF
TRBJ1-2	.	.	TRBV18	TGTGCCAGCTCACCAGACAGAGCGCTATGGGGCTACACCTTC	CASSPDRALWGYTF
TRBJ2-7	.	TRBD2	TRBV12-5	TGTGCTAGTGGTTTGGTATCGGCGGGAGACAGCGAGCAGTACTTC	CASGLVSAGDSEQYF
TRBJ2-2	.	TRBD2	TRBV6-1	TGTGCCAGCAGTGAACGGGGACTAGCGGGAACCGGGGAGCTGTTTTTT	CASSERGLAGTGELFF
TRBJ1-2	.	.	TRBV29-1	TGCAGCGTTGAACGGGGAGGGGAGGGCTACACCTTC	CSVERGGEGYTF
TRBJ1-5	.	TRBD1	TRBV15	TGTGCCACCAGCAGAGGGGACAGAACCAGCAATCAGCCCCAGCATTTT	CATSRGDRTSNQPQHF
TRBJ1-4	.	.	TRBV7-9	TGTGCCAGCGGGGGGTTTAATGAAAAACTGTTTTTT	CASGGFNEKLFF
TRBJ2-7	once	TRBD2	TRBV5-1	TGCGCCAGCAGCTTTGACTTAGCGGGAGGATACGAGCAGTACTTC	CASSFDLAGGYEQYF
TRBJ2-7	.	TRBD2	TRBV7-3	TGTGCCAGCAGCCCCGGTGTCGCGGGAGCGGAAGAGCAGTACTTC	CASSPGVAGAEEQYF
TRBJ2-2	once	.	TRBV7-9	TGTGCCAGCAGCCTCGGGACACCGAACACCGGGGAGCTGTTTTTT	CASSLGTPNTGELFF
TRBJ1-5	.	TRBD1	TRBV7-9	TGTGCCAGCAGCCTTACCGGGACAGGAAGCAATCAGCCCCAGCATTTT	CASSLTGTGSNQPQHF
TRBJ1-5	.	.	TRBV27	TGTGCCAGCAGTTTATCCTCGGTGCAGCCCCAGCATTTT	CASSLSSVQPQHF
TRBJ2-7	.	TRBD2	TRBV6-6	TGTGCCAGCAGGTCGAGCGGGAGTAGGCACGAGCAGTACTTC	CASRSSGSRHEQYF
TRBJ2-2	many	TRBD2	TRBV4-2	TGTGCCAGCAGCCAAGGTGCTAGCGGGAGGACCGGGGAGCTGTTTTTT	CASSQGASGRTGELFF
TRBJ1-3	.	TRBD1	TRBV9	TGTGCCAGCAGCGAAGACAGGGGGGTAGGAAACACCATATATTTT	CASSEDRGVGNTIYF
TRBJ2-1	.	TRBD2	TRBV6-6	TGTGCCAGCAGTCCCCTAGCGGGAGGGAGGATCAATGAGCAGTTCTTC	CASSPLAGGRINEQFF
TRBJ1-1	.	TRBD1	TRBV5-4	TGTGCCAGCAGCTGGGACAGGGGTTGGACTGAAGCTTTCTTT	CASSWDRGWTEAFF
TRBJ1-3	.	.	TRBV18	TGTGCCAGCTCACCATCGGGTGTCAACACCATATATTTT	CASSPSGVNTIYF